This passage covers 18 T cell receptor beta chains from one sample sequenced in a study of blood T cells in healthy people across ages. Primers used in a second PCR of roughly 6 to 11 cycles were a sample-barcoded 5' primer and a J-beta primer mix. TCRdb re-derived calls from the 5' RACE reads in MiXCR, one entry per CDR3 protein. The sample yields approximately 1.5 million distinct CDR3 sequences, roughly 32% seen once. Sequenced sample: blood. The receptors shown here come from a woman aged 30 to 39 in good health.

This clonotype was counted between two and nine times. In DNA, the CDR3 is TGCGCCAGCAGCTTGGAGGGACACGGCACAGATACGCAGTATTTT. It yields the protein CASSLEGHGTDTQYF. V is TRBV5-1 and J is TRBJ2-3; a weak D match, TRBD1 (6 bases). From germline, CDR1 is SGHRS and CDR2 YFSETQ. V dropped 0 bases and J dropped 1 base, with 9 bases sitting between them. The CDR3 consists of 15 residues.

At least ten counts were recorded for this clonotype. The chain carries TRBV4-1 and TRBJ1-1; 7 bases are a match to TRBD1. The CDR3 is 14 amino acids. CDR1 is MGHRA and CDR2 is YSYEKL in the germline V gene. J was trimmed by 5 bases and V by 1 base; bases with no gene match: 4. The CDR3 loop reads CASSQGDSRTEAFF. CDR3 in DNA: TGCGCCAGCAGCCAAGGGGACAGCCGGACTGAAGCTTTCTTT.

In this sample, this clonotype turned up a few times. The chain is built from TRBV7-9 and TRBJ2-5; no reliable D call. Trimming took 9 bases from V and 4 from J, leaving 9 bases between them. This CDR3 comprises 11 residues. Germline CDR1 reads SEHNR; CDR2 reads FQNEAQ (reference sequence). CDR3 sequence: CASGKGETQYF. The CDR3, as DNA: TGTGCCAGTGGCAAGGGAGAGACCCAGTACTTC. The variable domain in full, completed from reference TRBV7-9 and TRBJ2-5, reads DTGVSQNPRHKITKRGQNVTFRCDPISEHNRLYWYRQTLGQGPEFLTYFQNEAQLEKSRLLSDRFSAERPKGSFSTLEIQRTEQGDSAMYLCASGKGETQYFGPGTRLLVL.

The chain uses TRBV5-1 and TRBJ1-1; unclear D gene. Germline-derived CDR1 and CDR2 are SGHRS and YFSETQ. The CDR3 is 13 residues long. Trimming took off 7 bases at V and 3 bases at J, with 13 bases between the two ends. The CDR3 region is CASRSPAYTEAFF. The CDR3 bases are TGCGCCAGCCGCTCACCGGCGTACACTGAAGCTTTCTTT.

The genes are TRBV5-1 and TRBJ2-5; a weak D match, TRBD1 (6 bases). The V gene lost 4 bases and the J gene lost 0 bases, with 13 bases spanning the gap. CDR1 SGHRS and CDR2 YFSETQ come from the germline V gene. The CDR3 has 15 amino acids. In DNA, the CDR3 is TGCGCCAGCAGCCCCGGGACAAAGTACCAAGAGACCCAGTACTTC. Its protein product is CASSPGTKYQETQYF. Complete variable domain (other parts from reference TRBV5-1 and TRBJ2-5): KAGVTQTPRYLIKTRGQQVTLSCSPISGHRSVSWYQQTPGQGLQFLFEYFSETQRNKGNFPGRFSGRQFSNSRSEMNVSTLELGDSALYLCASSPGTKYQETQYFGPGTRLLVL.

This clonotype occurred a few times. This chain joins TRBV12-3 or TRBV12-4 and TRBJ2-1; the D call may be TRBD1 or TRBD2 (6 bases each). V was cut by 7 bases and J by 7 bases, with 11 bases left in between. This CDR3 comprises 12 residues. In nucleotides, the CDR3 is TGTGCCAGCAACGAAGGGGGGAATGAGCAGTTCTTC. Its translation is CASNEGGNEQFF.

In this sample, this clonotype turned up once. V is TRBV6-4 and J is TRBJ2-1, with 7 bases matching TRBD2. The CDR3 loop spans 19 amino acids. Looked up from germline, CDR1 is MRHNA and CDR2 is SNTAGT. The J segment lost 0 bases and the V segment lost 0 bases, leaving 11 bases of the junction unmatched. The CDR3 region is CASSDSKAGVMSSYNEQFF. The CDR3, as DNA: TGTGCCAGCAGTGACTCGAAGGCGGGAGTGATGAGCTCCTACAATGAGCAGTTCTTC.

This clonotype has only a few counts. The rearrangement links TRBV13 to TRBJ2-7, with D hard to call. This CDR3 spans 15 amino acids. V was pared by 1 base and J by 4 bases, with 14 bases between. Germline lookup yields CDR1 PRHDT and CDR2 FYEKMQ (reference sequence). CDR3 protein: CASSLAQKAPYEQYF. CDR3 DNA sequence: TGTGCCAGCAGCTTAGCTCAGAAAGCTCCGTACGAGCAGTACTTC. The full variable domain, completed using reference TRBV13 and TRBJ2-7, is AAGVIQSPRHLIKEKRETATLKCYPIPRHDTVYWYQQGPGQDPQFLISFYEKMQSDKGSIPDRFSAQQFSDYHSELNMSSLELGDSALYFCASSLAQKAPYEQYFGPGTRLTVT.

V is TRBV7-9 and J is TRBJ1-1; D remains ambiguous. The V end was cut by 1 base, the J end by 4 bases, with 13 bases between. This CDR3 comprises 15 residues. Germline values: CDR1 SEHNR, CDR2 FQNEAQ (reference sequence). CDR3 sequence: CASSLDVGPGTEAFF. DNA of the CDR3: TGTGCCAGCAGCTTAGATGTGGGCCCGGGCACTGAAGCTTTCTTT.

On this clonotype: One junction end disagrees with the germline gene, perhaps due to a read error. V is TRBV12-3 or TRBV12-4 and J is TRBJ2-1; D is unclear. The CDR3 has 14 amino acids. DNA of the CDR3: TGTGCCAGCAGTTTAAAAGGTCCCTACAATGAGCTGTTCTTC. Encoded protein: CASSLKGPYNELFF.

The chain carries TRBV7-3 and TRBJ2-3; D perhaps matches TRBD2 (6 bases). The V and J ends lost 8 bases and 6 bases respectively, with 18 bases between them. Germline V gene lookup returns CDR1 SGHTA and CDR2 FQGTGA. CDR3 size: 14 residues. CDR3 residues: CASAYGGFADTQYF. The CDR3 bases are TGTGCCAGCGCCTATGGGGGGTTCGCGGATACGCAGTATTTT.

This clonotype was observed a few times. It may be a read error: a sequence one base away is much more abundant. The chain uses TRBV18 and TRBJ2-3; 9 bases are shared with TRBD2. With 1 base clipped from V and 6 bases from J, the junction kept 5 bases outside the gene matches. Germline V lookup: CDR1 KGHSH, CDR2 LQKENI. The CDR3 consists of 15 residues. The CDR3 is CASSPQREVGDTQYF. The CDR3 DNA reads as TGTGCCAGCTCACCACAGCGGGAGGTCGGGGATACGCAGTATTTT.

The rearrangement links TRBV9 to TRBJ2-7, with 8 bases matching TRBD1. The germline V gene encodes CDR1 SGDLS and CDR2 YYNGEE. J lost 2 bases, V lost 3 bases, and 10 bases had no gene match. There are 16 residues in the CDR3. The CDR3 nucleotides read TGTGCCAGCAGCGAGGCCCCGGGGACAGGCACCTACGAGCAGTACTTC. Translated, it gives CASSEAPGTGTYEQYF.

Concerning this clonotype: This may stem from a read error, because a much larger clone lies one nucleotide away. The chain couples TRBV30 to TRBJ2-7; D is undetermined. Trimming pared 3 bases from V and 9 bases from J, leaving 9 bases between. From germline, CDR1 is GTSNPN and CDR2 SVGIG (reference sequence). This CDR3 region has 10 residues. The DNA of the CDR3 is TGTGCCTGGAGGGCGAGTCGGCAGTACTTC. It translates to CAWRASRQYF. Full variable domain (remainder filled in from reference TRBV30 and TRBJ2-7): SQTIHQWPATLVQPVGSPLSLECTVEGTSNPNLYWYRQAAGRGLQLLFYSVGIGQISSEVPQNLSASRPQDRQFILSSKKLLLSDSGFYLCAWRASRQYFGPGTRLTVT.

The chain is built from TRBV2 and TRBJ1-5; 10 bases line up with TRBD1. Germline V gene data show CDR1 as SNHLY and CDR2 as FYNNEI. V trimming: 0 bases; J trimming: 4 bases; junction bases outside the gene matches: 3. This CDR3 is 16 amino acids long. CDR3 sequence (DNA): TGTGCCAGCAGTGAAGCACCGGGACAGGGGAATCAGCCCCAGCATTTT. Protein product: CASSEAPGQGNQPQHF.

This chain uses TRBV12-3 or TRBV12-4 with TRBJ2-7, with 13 bases fitting TRBD2. CDR3 length: 16 amino acids. The CDR3 DNA reads TGTGCTAACAGTTTTTCGGGACTAGCGGGATCCTACGAGCAGTACTTC. Its translation: CANSFSGLAGSYEQYF.

This clonotype turned up a few times. The rearrangement joins TRBV2 to TRBJ2-6, with 9 bases aligning to TRBD1. The CDR3 has 16 amino acids. Germline lookup yields CDR1 SNHLY and CDR2 FYNNEI. Trimming at V came to 4 bases and at J to 3 bases, leaving 4 bases not matched to a gene. For the CDR3, the DNA is TGTGCCAGCAGTGCTACAGGGGGCAGTGGGGCCAACGTCCTGACTTTC. Encoded protein: CASSATGGSGANVLTF. Full variable domain (remainder filled in from reference TRBV2 and TRBJ2-6): EPEVTQTPSHQVTQMGQEVILRCVPISNHLYFYWYRQILGQKVEFLVSFYNNEISEKSEIFDDQFSVERPDGSNFTLKIRSTKLEDSAMYFCASSATGGSGANVLTFGAGSRLTVL.

J is TRBJ1-4 and V is TRBV4-1, with D uncertain. Trimming took off 5 bases at V and 1 base at J, with 14 bases between the two ends. There are 16 residues in the CDR3. CDR1 and CDR2 from the germline V gene are MGHRA and YSYEKL. The CDR3 spells CASSNGYSVTNEKLFF. The CDR3 nucleotides are TGCGCCAGCAGCAACGGTTACAGTGTAACTAATGAAAAACTGTTTTTT.